The clone carrying this T cell receptor (beta chain) was detected only a few times. The data were obtained in a study of control samples from healthy donors and cancer patients. TCRdb's table, derived via immunoSEQ multiplex PCR, lists solely in-frame clones and lacks some. Of about 140,000 clones listed, around 86% were seen once; the top ten hold less than 5%. Trimming left V 7 bases short and J 3 bases short, with 13 bases between. The CDR3 has 14 amino acids. The germline V gene has CDR1 MNHEY and CDR2 SVGAGI. The specimen was blood. The sequence was obtained from a man aged 30 to 39 in good health. The chain couples TRBV6-5 to TRBJ1-5; unclear D gene. The CDR3 nucleotides read TGTGCCAGCAAAGGAGACCCGTCCAATCAGCCCCAGCATTTT. Its translation: CASKGDPSNQPQHF.